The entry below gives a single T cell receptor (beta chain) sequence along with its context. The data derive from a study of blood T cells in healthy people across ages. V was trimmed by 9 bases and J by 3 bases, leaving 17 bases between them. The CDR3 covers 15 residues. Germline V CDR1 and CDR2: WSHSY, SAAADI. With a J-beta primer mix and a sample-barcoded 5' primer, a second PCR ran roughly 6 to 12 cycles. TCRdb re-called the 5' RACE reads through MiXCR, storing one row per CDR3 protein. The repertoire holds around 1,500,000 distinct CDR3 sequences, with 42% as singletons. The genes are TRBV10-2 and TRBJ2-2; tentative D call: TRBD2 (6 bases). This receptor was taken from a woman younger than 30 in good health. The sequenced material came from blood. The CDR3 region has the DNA TGCGCCAGTCAAAGGGAGGTAATAGACACCGGGGAGCTGTTTTTT. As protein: CASQREVIDTGELFF.